One sample yielded the 5 T cell receptor beta chains listed below, sequenced in a study of cytomegalovirus exposure and HLA in healthy donors (dated by TCRdb to about 2017). Receptor amplification or capture employed the immunoSEQ multiplex PCR assay. Sourced from immuneACCESS, this table was stored by TCRdb with only in-frame sequences that have V and J called. A share of the clones is absent; for the studies checked, an unresolved V gene accounts for under half, and the remainder has no known explanation. In this sample the table shows hundreds of thousands of clones, roughly 85% of which occur a single time. 0.65% to 0.95% of the sample comes from the top ten. What was sequenced was PBMCs. These receptor sequences come from a woman aged 18-29 years in good health and CMV-seronegative.

This rearrangement joins TRBV30 to TRBJ2-3; 13 nucleotides agree with TRBD2. The CDR3 covers 16 residues. Germline V gene data show CDR1 as GTSNPN and CDR2 as SVGIG (reference sequence). V was clipped by 4 bases and J by 3 bases; unmatched bases: 7. The DNA of the CDR3 is TGTGCCTGGAATCAAGGACTAGCGGGAGCTACAGATACGCAGTATTTT. Encoded protein: CAWNQGLAGATDTQYF. Combining the CDR3 with reference TRBV30 and TRBJ2-3 gives the whole variable domain SQTIHQWPATLVQPVGSPLSLECTVEGTSNPNLYWYRQAAGRGLQLLFYSVGIGQISSEVPQNLSASRPQDRQFILSSKKLLLSDSGFYLCAWNQGLAGATDTQYFGPGTRLTVL.

CDR3 region: CASSQETGWAYEQYF. DNA of the CDR3: TGCGCCAGCAGCCAAGAAACAGGGTGGGCCTACGAGCAGTACTTC. The gene calls are TRBV4-1 and TRBJ2-7; D might be TRBD1 (6 bases). The V and J ends lost 0 bases and 2 bases respectively, with 11 bases between them. The germline gives CDR1 MGHRA, CDR2 YSYEKL. The CDR3 loop spans 15 amino acids.

This clone was counted a few times. This chain uses TRBV18 with TRBJ2-7; 7 bases align to TRBD1. Germline V gene data show CDR1 as KGHSH and CDR2 as LQKENI. This CDR3 has 14 residues. Trimming removed 2 bases from V and 9 bases from J; junction bases left unmatched: 10. The CDR3 nucleotides read TGTGCCAGCTCACCAAGTAAGCAGGGGGTCTGGCAGTACTTC. This codes for CASSPSKQGVWQYF.

This sequence joins TRBV28 and TRBJ2-7; 14 bases align to TRBD2. J lost 1 base, V lost 6 bases, and 5 bases had no gene match. Per germline, CDR1 MDHEN and CDR2 SYDVKM. CDR3 size: 16 residues. CDR3 sequence: CASRGLAGGLSYEQYF. CDR3 nucleotides: TGTGCCAGCAGAGGACTAGCGGGAGGTCTTTCCTACGAGCAGTACTTC. Full variable domain (remainder filled in from reference TRBV28 and TRBJ2-7): DVKVTQSSRYLVKRTGEKVFLECVQDMDHENMFWYRQDPGLGLRLIYFSYDVKMKEKGDIPEGYSVSREKKERFSLILESASTNQTSMYLCASRGLAGGLSYEQYFGPGTRLTVT.

The J gene is TRBJ1-1, the V gene TRBV7-6; 8 bases are shared with TRBD1. The ends lost 3 bases at V and 1 base at J; junction bases unmatched: 7. Germline V gene data show CDR1 as SGHVS and CDR2 as FNYEAQ. This CDR3 is built from 16 residues. CDR3 in amino acids: CASSLGRGLENTEAFF. The CDR3 region has the DNA TGTGCCAGCAGCTTGGGCAGGGGGCTCGAGAACACTGAAGCTTTCTTT.